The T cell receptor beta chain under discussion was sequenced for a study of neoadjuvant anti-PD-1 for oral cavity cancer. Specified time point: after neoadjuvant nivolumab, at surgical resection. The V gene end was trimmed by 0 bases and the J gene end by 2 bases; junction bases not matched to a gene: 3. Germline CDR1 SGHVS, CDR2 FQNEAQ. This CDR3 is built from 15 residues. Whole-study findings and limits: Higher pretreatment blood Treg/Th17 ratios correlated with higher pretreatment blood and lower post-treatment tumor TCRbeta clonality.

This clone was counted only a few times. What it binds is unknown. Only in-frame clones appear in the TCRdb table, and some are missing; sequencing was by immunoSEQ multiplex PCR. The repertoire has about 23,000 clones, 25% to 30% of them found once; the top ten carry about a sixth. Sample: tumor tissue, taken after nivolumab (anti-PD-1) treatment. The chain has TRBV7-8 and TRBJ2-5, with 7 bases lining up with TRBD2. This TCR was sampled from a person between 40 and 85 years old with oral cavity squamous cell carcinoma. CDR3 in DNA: TGTGCCAGCAGCTTAGCCGGGGGAGGGCAAGAGACCCAGTACTTC. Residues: CASSLAGGGQETQYF.